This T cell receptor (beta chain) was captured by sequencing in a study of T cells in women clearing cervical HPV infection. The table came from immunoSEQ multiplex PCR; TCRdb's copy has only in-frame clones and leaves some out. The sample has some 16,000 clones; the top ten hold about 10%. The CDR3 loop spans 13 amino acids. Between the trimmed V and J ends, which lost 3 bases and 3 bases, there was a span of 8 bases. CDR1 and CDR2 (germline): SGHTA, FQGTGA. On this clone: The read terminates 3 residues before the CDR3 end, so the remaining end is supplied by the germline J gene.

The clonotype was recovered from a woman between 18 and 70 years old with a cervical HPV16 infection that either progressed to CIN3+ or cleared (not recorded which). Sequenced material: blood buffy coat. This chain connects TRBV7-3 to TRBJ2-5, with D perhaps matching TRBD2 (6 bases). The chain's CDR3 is CASSLSGEETQYF. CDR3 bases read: TGTGCCAGCAGCTTGTCGGGGGAAGAGACC.